These 10 T cell receptor beta chains share one sample of origin, sequenced in a study of response to subunit inactivated influenza vaccine. MiXCR, applied by TCRdb to the RT-PCR reads, yields one record per CDR3 protein. The repertoire holds 490,000 or so distinct CDR3 sequences, with around 8% as singletons. The sequencing here drew on PBMCs from blood, taken less than 30 months after vaccination. Receptors originate from a man between 50 and 75 years old who received an inactivated influenza vaccine.

In DNA form, the CDR3 reads TGTGCCAGCAGCCCTCAGCGGGGCGGCGAGCAGTACTTC. It translates to CASSPQRGGEQYF. The chain is built from TRBV7-2 and TRBJ2-7; 7 positions match TRBD2. CDR1 is SGHTA and CDR2 is FQGNSA in the germline V gene. V lost 5 bases to trimming and J lost 6 bases; unmatched junction nucleotides: 7. The length of the CDR3 is 13 residues.

This clonotype was counted many times. The chain links TRBV6-4 to TRBJ2-7; TRBD2 might be the D (6 bases). CDR1 and CDR2 from the germline V gene are MRHNA and SNTAGT. The CDR3 is 16 residues long. The V and J ends lost 0 bases and 0 bases respectively, with 12 bases between them. CDR3 bases: TGTGCCAGCAGTGACTCTCGACTAGGGCACTCCTACGAGCAGTACTTC. The encoded protein is CASSDSRLGHSYEQYF.

This clonotype was observed a handful of times. The V call is TRBV6-5, the J call TRBJ2-1; unclear D gene. V was shortened by 0 bases and J by 2 bases, with 8 bases between the two germline ends. The CDR3 loop spans 15 amino acids. Germline assignment: CDR1 MNHEY and CDR2 SVGAGI. CDR3 sequence (DNA): TGTGCCAGCAGTTACTCGGGCGCGACCTACAATGAGCAGTTCTTC. Its protein is CASSYSGATYNEQFF.

Ten or more counts support this clonotype. J is TRBJ1-1 and V is TRBV3-1; no reliable D call. Between the trimmed V and J ends, which lost 4 bases and 4 bases, there was a span of 19 bases. Germline V gene lookup returns CDR1 LGHDT and CDR2 YNNKEL (reference sequence). CDR3 length: 16 amino acids. This chain's CDR3 is CASSPRGPARTTEAFF. In DNA form, the CDR3 reads TGTGCCAGCAGCCCCAGAGGGCCCGCACGGACCACTGAAGCTTTCTTT.

This clonotype has only a few counts. This chain joins TRBV5-1 and TRBJ2-1; 8 bases match TRBD1. V gave up 5 bases and J gave up 8 bases; unmatched junction bases: 12. Germline-derived CDR1 and CDR2 are SGHRS and YFSETQ. The CDR3 has 15 residues. The CDR3 here is CASSPGQGRRDEQFF. The DNA of the CDR3 is TGCGCCAGCAGTCCTGGACAGGGACGTCGGGATGAGCAGTTCTTC.

This rearrangement joins TRBV7-9 to TRBJ2-5; 10 bases match TRBD1. V was pared by 5 bases and J by 4 bases, with 4 bases of the junction left unmatched. The CDR3 runs 14 residues. Germline lookup yields CDR1 SEHNR and CDR2 FQNEAQ (reference sequence). The CDR3 coding sequence is TGTGCCAGCAGCGCCGACAGGGGGCTAGAGACCCAGTACTTC. Its translation: CASSADRGLETQYF.

The V and J genes are TRBV6-2 or TRBV6-3 and TRBJ2-7, with D uncertain. This CDR3 has 13 residues. Per the germline V gene, CDR1 is MNHEY and CDR2 is SVGEGT. V lost 5 bases, J lost 3 bases, and 11 bases lay in between. The CDR3 loop is CASSPGKSYEQYF. CDR3 in DNA: TGTGCCAGCAGTCCGGGTAAGAGCTACGAGCAGTACTTC.

The table lists this clonotype with a few counts. The J gene is TRBJ2-4, the V gene TRBV7-2, with D perhaps being TRBD1 or TRBD2 (5 bases each). This CDR3 comprises 14 residues. V dropped 8 bases and J dropped 4 bases, with 15 bases sitting between them. Germline CDR1 SGHTA, CDR2 FQGNSA. In nucleotides, the CDR3 is TGTGCCAGCCAGCCCCGGGACGGAAAAAACATTCAGTACTTC. Protein sequence: CASQPRDGKNIQYF.

This clonotype was observed many times. The V call is TRBV2, the J call TRBJ2-1; 9 bases are shared with TRBD2. The V and J ends lost 6 bases and 5 bases, in that order; junction bases with no gene match: 5. Looked up from germline, CDR1 is SNHLY and CDR2 is FYNNEI. The CDR3 sequence is 14 residues long. CDR3: CASRGGLANNEQFF. Written as DNA, the CDR3 is TGTGCCAGCAGGGGTGGACTAGCGAACAATGAGCAGTTCTTC.

In DNA, the CDR3 is TGTGCCAGCAGCTTGCCCCCGGGGAGGTACAATGAGCAGTTCTTC. Protein: CASSLPPGRYNEQFF. V usage is TRBV5-8 and J usage is TRBJ2-1; possible D gene TRBD2, 6 bases. The V end lost 1 base, the J end lost 4 bases, and 12 bases lay between the germline ends. The CDR3 has 15 amino acids. The germline V gene encodes CDR1 SGHTS and CDR2 YDEGEE.